One and the same sample provided the 3 T cell receptor beta chains below, sequenced in a study of OX40 agonist ivuxolimab in advanced cancers. TCRdb's copy holds only in-frame clones and misses some; the assay was immunoSEQ multiplex PCR. The sample contains 40,000 to 60,000 clones, roughly 91% of which appear only once. This material consisted of CD4+ or CD8+ T cells sorted from blood, taken in a trial of the OX40 agonist ivuxolimab. These receptors were collected from an adult with an advanced solid tumor such as melanoma, head and neck, liver or kidney cancer.

This chain links TRBV7-2 with TRBJ1-6; D is uncertain. The CDR3 covers 16 residues. V was shortened by 2 bases and J by 0 bases, with 8 bases between the two germline ends. The germline V gene has CDR1 SGHTA and CDR2 FQGNSA. The CDR3 spells CASSLQGSSYNSPLHF. The CDR3 nucleotides are TGTGCCAGCAGCTTACAAGGGAGCTCCTATAATTCACCCCTCCACTTT.

The table lists this clone with a count of one. V gene TRBV5-1 combines with J gene TRBJ1-1, with 7 bases matching TRBD1. Trimming at V came to 4 bases and at J to 4 bases, leaving 7 bases not matched to a gene. There are 14 residues in the CDR3. Germline-derived CDR1 and CDR2 are SGHRS and YFSETQ. The CDR3: CASSTSQGRTEAFF. DNA of the CDR3: TGCGCCAGCAGCACCTCACAGGGGCGCACTGAAGCTTTCTTT.

This clone was seen only once. V is TRBV27 and J is TRBJ2-4; either TRBD1 or TRBD2 may fit D (5 bases each). The CDR3 runs to 18 residues. V gave up 1 base and J gave up 0 bases, with 16 bases separating them. From germline, CDR1 is MNHEY and CDR2 SMNVEV (reference sequence). The CDR3 nucleotides read TGTGCCAGCAGTTTATATGAGGGGCCGCCGTTAGCCAAAAACATTCAGTACTTC. Translating it yields CASSLYEGPPLAKNIQYF.